A single sample gave rise to the 17 T cell receptor beta chains below, sequenced in a study of blood T cell repertoires in COVID-19. Measured with immunoSEQ multiplex PCR; TCRdb has only the in-frame clones, and not every one. The sample has roughly 100,000 clones; 91% are singletons. The sample was peripheral blood. The origin of the receptors is a man between 18 and 29 years old with acute or convalescent COVID-19.

The rearrangement joins TRBV21-1 to TRBJ2-2; the table's D call of TRBD1 was not tested on the DNA. TRBV21-1 is marked as a pseudogene. The CDR3 totals 19 residues. The CDR3 region has the DNA TGTGCCAGCAGCAAATTAGGGGACAGGGGGCGCGTGAACACCGGGGAGCTGTTTTTT. This encodes CASSKLGDRGRVNTGELFF.

The rearrangement uses TRBV9 and TRBJ1-2; the D is unclear. Germline assignment: CDR1 SGDLS and CDR2 YYNGEE. There are 15 residues in the CDR3. Between the trimmed V and J ends, which lost 4 bases and 5 bases, there was a span of 18 bases. The CDR3 protein is CASSPDPGLPYGYTF. The DNA for the CDR3 is TGTGCCAGCAGCCCCGACCCAGGACTCCCTTATGGCTACACCTTC.

The chain employs TRBV6-4 and TRBJ1-2, with 11 bases lining up with TRBD1. CDR3 length: 18 residues. Germline V gene lookup returns CDR1 MRHNA and CDR2 SNTAGT. V lost 3 bases and J lost 4; bases outside the gene matches: 13. In DNA form, the CDR3 reads TGTGCCAGCAGTGAAGGGAGAACCGGGACAGGGGGAACCTATGGCTACACCTTC. Translated, it gives CASSEGRTGTGGTYGYTF.

This chain connects TRBV10-2 to TRBJ2-2; a weak D match, TRBD2 (5 bases). CDR3 length: 13 amino acids. V was cut by 5 bases and J by 4 bases, with 8 bases left in between. From germline, CDR1 is WSHSY and CDR2 SAAADI. CDR3: CASSPSRTGELFF. The CDR3 nucleotides are TGCGCCAGCAGTCCTAGCCGCACCGGGGAGCTGTTTTTT.

V gene TRBV5-1 combines with J gene TRBJ1-1, with 7 bases fitting TRBD1. The V and J ends lost 0 bases and 5 bases, in that order; junction bases with no gene match: 16. Germline CDR1 reads SGHRS; CDR2 reads YFSETQ. The CDR3 has 18 amino acids. The CDR3 region is CASSLDFFMGYRGTEAFF. Written as DNA, the CDR3 is TGCGCCAGCAGCTTGGATTTTTTTATGGGCTACAGGGGTACTGAAGCTTTCTTT.

The V gene is TRBV5-1, the J gene TRBJ2-7, with a weak D call TRBD2 (5 bases). With 2 bases removed from V and 0 bases from J, the gap between germline ends came to 6 bases. This CDR3 is built from 13 residues. Per germline, CDR1 SGHRS and CDR2 YFSETQ. The CDR3 sequence: CASSLDYSYEQYF. The CDR3 DNA is TGCGCCAGCAGCTTAGACTACTCCTACGAGCAGTACTTC.

The V call is TRBV10-2, the J call TRBJ2-1, with TRBD1 matching over 9 bases. After removal of 5 bases from V and 9 bases from J, the junction contained 5 bases not matched to a gene. CDR1 and CDR2 (germline): WSHSY, SAAADI. The CDR3 totals 13 residues. CDR3 residues: CASSSGQGLEQFF. The CDR3 coding sequence is TGCGCCAGCAGTAGCGGACAGGGGCTTGAGCAGTTCTTC.

The chain recombines TRBV18 with TRBJ2-1, with 12 bases fitting TRBD1. Germline V gene sequence: CDR1 KGHSH, CDR2 LQKENI. The CDR3 has 16 amino acids. J gave up 9 bases and V 0 bases, and 6 bases lay outside the gene matches. The CDR3 is CASSPPAGQGAFEQFF. The CDR3 region has the DNA TGTGCCAGCTCACCACCGGCGGGACAGGGGGCCTTTGAGCAGTTCTTC. The full variable domain, rest sourced from reference TRBV18 and TRBJ2-1, is NAGVMQNPRHLVRRRGQEARLRCSPMKGHSHVYWYRQLPEEGLKFMVYLQKENIIDESGMPKERFSAEFPKEGPSILRIQQVVRGDSAAYFCASSPPAGQGAFEQFFGPGTRLTVL.

On this clone: This sample also contains other DNA sequences that code for the same CDR3. This chain links TRBV24-1 with TRBJ1-2; no firm D call. Germline V CDR1 and CDR2: KGHDR, SFDVKD. Deletions cut 3 bases from V and 2 bases from J, with 6 bases between. There are 13 residues in the CDR3. The CDR3 region has the DNA TGTGCCACCAGTGATACGGGAAACTATGGCTACACCTTC. This encodes CATSDTGNYGYTF.

The chain is built from TRBV7-2 and TRBJ2-3, with 9 bases identical to TRBD1. This CDR3 contains 15 residues. Unmatched junction bases numbered 3, after V lost 1 base and J lost 4 bases. The germline gives CDR1 SGHTA, CDR2 FQGNSA. The CDR3: CASSLGDRVPDTQYF. The CDR3 DNA reads as TGTGCCAGCAGCTTAGGGGACAGGGTCCCAGATACGCAGTATTTT.

This CDR3 is CASSLGVWGGEQFF. As DNA, the CDR3 is TGTGCCAGCAGCTTAGGAGTTTGGGGGGGAGAGCAGTTCTTC. The chain recombines TRBV7-8 with TRBJ2-1, with TRBD2 matching 7 bases. CDR1 is SGHVS, CDR2 FQNEAQ, per germline. This CDR3 is 14 amino acids long. After removal of 1 base from V and 10 bases from J, the junction contained 7 bases not matched to a gene.

V gene TRBV4-1 combines with J gene TRBJ2-5; D not resolved. Trimming left V 0 bases short and J 2 bases short, with 10 bases between. The CDR3 totals 15 residues. Looked up from germline, CDR1 is MGHRA and CDR2 is YSYEKL. For the CDR3, the DNA is TGCGCCAGCAGCCAAGACTGGTACAGACAAGAGACCCAGTACTTC. This codes for CASSQDWYRQETQYF.

The genes are TRBV5-4 and TRBJ2-1, with 10 bases aligning to TRBD2. The germline V gene encodes CDR1 SGHNT and CDR2 YYREEE (reference sequence). V lost 4 bases and J lost 6; bases outside the gene matches: 10. The CDR3 is 16 residues long. The CDR3 coding sequence is TGTGCCAGCAGCCCTGATGCTAGCGGGAGACCCAATGAGCAGTTCTTC. Protein product: CASSPDASGRPNEQFF.

This clone occurred a few times. The V and J genes are TRBV7-9 and TRBJ2-5; TRBD1 agrees at 8 bases. Germline V CDR1 and CDR2: SEHNR, FQNEAQ (reference sequence). This CDR3 comprises 17 residues. The junction had 7 bases not matched to a gene; V was cut back by 1 base and J by 0 bases. The CDR3 is CASSLGMTGAYQETQYF. The DNA of the CDR3 is TGTGCCAGCAGCTTAGGAATGACAGGGGCCTACCAAGAGACCCAGTACTTC.

The chain carries TRBV4-2 and TRBJ1-1; no reliable D call. The CDR3 is 12 amino acids. CDR1 is LGHNA, CDR2 YNFKEQ, per germline. V was trimmed by 4 bases and J by 2 bases, leaving 5 bases between them. The CDR3 coding sequence is TGTGCCAGCAGCCGACTAAACACTGAAGCTTTCTTT. It codes for CASSRLNTEAFF.

The rearrangement uses TRBV7-9 and TRBJ2-1, with D perhaps matching TRBD1 (6 bases). V shed 5 bases and J shed 7 bases, with 9 bases lying between them. This CDR3 comprises 12 residues. Germline-derived CDR1 and CDR2 are SEHNR and FQNEAQ (reference sequence). The CDR3: CASSGQPNEQFF. The CDR3 DNA follows: TGTGCCAGCAGCGGACAGCCGAATGAGCAGTTCTTC.

V and J are TRBV6-1 and TRBJ2-1, with 11 bases identical to TRBD2. The germline V gene has CDR1 MNHNS and CDR2 SASEGT. The CDR3 spans 18 residues. V lost 3 bases to trimming and J lost 13 bases; unmatched junction nucleotides: 20. The CDR3 loop reads CASSEGSGGGLAVYFQFF. The DNA for the CDR3 is TGTGCCAGCAGTGAGGGAAGTGGGGGGGGACTAGCGGTATACTTCCAGTTCTTC.